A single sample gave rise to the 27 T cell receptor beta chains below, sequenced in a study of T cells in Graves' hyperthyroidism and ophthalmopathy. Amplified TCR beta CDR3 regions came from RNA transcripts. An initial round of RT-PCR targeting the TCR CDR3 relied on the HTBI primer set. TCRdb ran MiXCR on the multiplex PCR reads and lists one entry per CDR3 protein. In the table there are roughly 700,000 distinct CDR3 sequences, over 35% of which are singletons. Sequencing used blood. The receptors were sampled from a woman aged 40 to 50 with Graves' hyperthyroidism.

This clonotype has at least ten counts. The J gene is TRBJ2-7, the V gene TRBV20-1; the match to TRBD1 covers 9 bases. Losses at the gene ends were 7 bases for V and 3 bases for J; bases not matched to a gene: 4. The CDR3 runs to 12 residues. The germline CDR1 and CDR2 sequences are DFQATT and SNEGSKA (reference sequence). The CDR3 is CSGQGDGYEQYF. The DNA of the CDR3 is TGCAGTGGACAGGGGGACGGCTACGAGCAGTACTTC.

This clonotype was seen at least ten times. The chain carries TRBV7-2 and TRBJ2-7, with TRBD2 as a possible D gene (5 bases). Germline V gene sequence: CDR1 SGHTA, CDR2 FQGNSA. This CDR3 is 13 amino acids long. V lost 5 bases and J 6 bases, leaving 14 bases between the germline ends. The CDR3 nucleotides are TGTGCCAGCAGCCATCCCGGGATTTTCGAGCAGTACTTC. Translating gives CASSHPGIFEQYF.

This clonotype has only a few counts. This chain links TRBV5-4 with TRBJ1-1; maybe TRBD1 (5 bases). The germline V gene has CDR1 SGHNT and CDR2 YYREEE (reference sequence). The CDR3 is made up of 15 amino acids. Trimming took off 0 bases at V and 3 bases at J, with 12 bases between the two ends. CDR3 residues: CASSLDGGGYTEAFF. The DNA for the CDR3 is TGTGCCAGCAGCTTGGATGGGGGAGGCTACACTGAAGCTTTCTTT.

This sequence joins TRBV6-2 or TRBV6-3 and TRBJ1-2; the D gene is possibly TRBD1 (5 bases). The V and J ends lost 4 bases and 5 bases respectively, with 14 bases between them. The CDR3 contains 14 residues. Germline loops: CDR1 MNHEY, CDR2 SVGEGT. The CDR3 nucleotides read TGTGCCAGCAGTTTAGGGGCGCTACAATATGGCTACACCTTC. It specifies CASSLGALQYGYTF.

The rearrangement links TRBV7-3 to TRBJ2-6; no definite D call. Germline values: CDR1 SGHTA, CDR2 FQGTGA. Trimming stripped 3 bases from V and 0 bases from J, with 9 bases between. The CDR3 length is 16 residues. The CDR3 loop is CASSLHGSSGANVLTF. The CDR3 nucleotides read TGTGCCAGCAGCTTGCACGGAAGCTCTGGGGCCAACGTCCTGACTTTC.

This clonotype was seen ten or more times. CDR3 protein: CASSENRANTEAFF. The CDR3 coding sequence is TGTGCCAGCAGCGAGAACAGGGCGAACACTGAAGCTTTCTTT. V usage is TRBV7-3 and J usage is TRBJ1-1; D perhaps matches TRBD1 (6 bases). V gave up 5 bases and J gave up 1 base, with 11 bases separating them. This CDR3 has 14 amino acids. Per the germline V gene, CDR1 is SGHTA and CDR2 is FQGTGA.

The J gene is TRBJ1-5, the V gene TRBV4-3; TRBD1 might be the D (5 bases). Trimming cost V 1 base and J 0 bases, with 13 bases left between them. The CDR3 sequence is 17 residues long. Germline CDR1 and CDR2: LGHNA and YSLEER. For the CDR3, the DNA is TGCGCCAGCAGCCAAGGACTAGGACAATATAGCAATCAGCCCCAGCATTTT. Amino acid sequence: CASSQGLGQYSNQPQHF.

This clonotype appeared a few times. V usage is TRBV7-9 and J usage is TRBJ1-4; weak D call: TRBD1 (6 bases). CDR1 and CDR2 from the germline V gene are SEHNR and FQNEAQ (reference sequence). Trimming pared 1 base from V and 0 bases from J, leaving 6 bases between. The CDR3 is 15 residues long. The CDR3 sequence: CASSLGQATNEKLFF. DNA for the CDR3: TGTGCCAGCAGCTTAGGACAGGCAACTAATGAAAAACTGTTTTTT.

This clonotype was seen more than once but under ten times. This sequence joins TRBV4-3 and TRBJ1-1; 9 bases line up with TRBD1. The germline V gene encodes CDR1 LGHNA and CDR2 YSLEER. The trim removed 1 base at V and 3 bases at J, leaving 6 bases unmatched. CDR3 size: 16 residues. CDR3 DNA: TGCGCCAGCAGCCAAGTGACTGGGACAGGGTACACTGAAGCTTTCTTT. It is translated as CASSQVTGTGYTEAFF.

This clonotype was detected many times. CDR3 sequence reads: CSVEANGVEQYF. The CDR3 DNA reads as TGCAGCGTTGAAGCGAACGGGGTCGAGCAGTACTTC. This chain connects TRBV29-1 to TRBJ2-7, with D possibly TRBD2 on 5 matching bases. V was cut by 1 base and J by 6 bases, with 10 bases left in between. The CDR3 has 12 residues. Germline-derived CDR1 and CDR2 are SQVTM and ANQGSEA.

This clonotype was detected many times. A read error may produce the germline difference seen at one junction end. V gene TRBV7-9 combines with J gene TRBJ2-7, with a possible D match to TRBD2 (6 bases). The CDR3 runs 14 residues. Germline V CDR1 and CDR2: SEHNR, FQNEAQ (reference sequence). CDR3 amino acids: CASSPVGLPYEQYF. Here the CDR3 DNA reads TGCGCCAGCAGCCCGGTAGGACTACCCTACGAGCAGTACTTC.

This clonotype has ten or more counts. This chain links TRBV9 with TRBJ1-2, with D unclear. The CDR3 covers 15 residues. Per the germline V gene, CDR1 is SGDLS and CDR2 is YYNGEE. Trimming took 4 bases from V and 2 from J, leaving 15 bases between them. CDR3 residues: CASSPTLTENYGYTF. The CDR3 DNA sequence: TGTGCCAGCAGCCCTACCTTGACGGAGAACTATGGCTACACCTTC.

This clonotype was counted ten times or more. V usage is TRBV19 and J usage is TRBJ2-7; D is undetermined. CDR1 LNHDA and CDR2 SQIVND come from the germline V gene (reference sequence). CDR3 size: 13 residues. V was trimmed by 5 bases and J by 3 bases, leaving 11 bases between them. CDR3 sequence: CASSLDFRYEQYF. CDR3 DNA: TGTGCCAGTAGTCTCGACTTCCGCTACGAGCAGTACTTC.

The CDR3 reads CASSQVWPTGYNQPQHF. CDR3 in DNA: TGTGCCAGTAGTCAGGTTTGGCCGACAGGTTACAATCAGCCCCAGCATTTT. The chain links TRBV19 to TRBJ1-5, with a weak D call TRBD1 (6 bases). Trimming removed 5 bases from V and 3 bases from J, with 20 bases in between. This CDR3 has 17 amino acids. CDR1 LNHDA and CDR2 SQIVND come from the germline V gene (reference sequence).

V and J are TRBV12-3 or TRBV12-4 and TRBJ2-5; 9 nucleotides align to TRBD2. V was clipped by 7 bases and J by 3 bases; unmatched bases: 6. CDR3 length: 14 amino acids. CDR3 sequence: CASTESGGKETQYF. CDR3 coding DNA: TGTGCCAGCACCGAAAGCGGGGGGAAAGAGACCCAGTACTTC.

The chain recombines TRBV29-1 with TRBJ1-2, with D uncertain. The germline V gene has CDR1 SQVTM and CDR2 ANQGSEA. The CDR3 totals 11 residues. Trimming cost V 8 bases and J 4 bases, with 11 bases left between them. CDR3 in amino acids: CSLDYGYGYTF. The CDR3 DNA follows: TGCAGCTTAGACTACGGCTATGGCTACACCTTC.

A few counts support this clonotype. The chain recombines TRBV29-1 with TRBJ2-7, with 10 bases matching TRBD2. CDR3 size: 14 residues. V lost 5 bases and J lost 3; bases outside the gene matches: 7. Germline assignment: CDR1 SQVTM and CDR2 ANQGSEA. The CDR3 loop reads CSVLKREGGYEQYF. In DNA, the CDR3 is TGCAGCGTTCTAAAGCGGGAGGGAGGCTACGAGCAGTACTTC.

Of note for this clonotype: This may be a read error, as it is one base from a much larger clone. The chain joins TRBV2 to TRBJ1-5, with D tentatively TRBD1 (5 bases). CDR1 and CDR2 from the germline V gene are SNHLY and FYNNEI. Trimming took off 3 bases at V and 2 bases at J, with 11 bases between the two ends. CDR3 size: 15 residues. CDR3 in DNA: TGTGCCAGCAGTGAGAGGAGGGGAGGCAATCAGCCCCAGCATTTT. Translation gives CASSERRGGNQPQHF.

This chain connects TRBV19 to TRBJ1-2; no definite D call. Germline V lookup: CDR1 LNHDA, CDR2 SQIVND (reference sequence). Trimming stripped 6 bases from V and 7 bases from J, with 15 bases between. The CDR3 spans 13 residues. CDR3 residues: CASRIGVVAGYTF. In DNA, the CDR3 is TGTGCCAGTAGAATCGGAGTGGTCGCTGGCTACACCTTC.

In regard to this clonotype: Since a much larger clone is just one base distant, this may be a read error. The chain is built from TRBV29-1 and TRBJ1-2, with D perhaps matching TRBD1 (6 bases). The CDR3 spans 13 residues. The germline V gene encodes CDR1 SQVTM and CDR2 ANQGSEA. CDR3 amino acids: CSVSQGTGYGYTF. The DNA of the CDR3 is TGCAGTGTTAGTCAGGGGACGGGCTATGGCTACACCTTC.

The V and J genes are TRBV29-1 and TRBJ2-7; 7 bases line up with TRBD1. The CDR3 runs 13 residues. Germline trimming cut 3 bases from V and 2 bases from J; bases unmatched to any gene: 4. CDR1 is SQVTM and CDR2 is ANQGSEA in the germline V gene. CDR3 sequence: CSVEADRAYEQYF. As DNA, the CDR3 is TGCAGCGTTGAGGCCGACAGGGCCTACGAGCAGTACTTC.

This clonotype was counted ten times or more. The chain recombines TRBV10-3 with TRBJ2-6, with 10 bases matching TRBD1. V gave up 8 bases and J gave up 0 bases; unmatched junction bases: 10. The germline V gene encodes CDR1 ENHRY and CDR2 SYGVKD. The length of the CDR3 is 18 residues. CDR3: CAIEPGTGAGSGANVLTF. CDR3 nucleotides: TGTGCCATCGAACCTGGGACAGGGGCTGGCTCTGGGGCCAACGTCCTGACTTTC.

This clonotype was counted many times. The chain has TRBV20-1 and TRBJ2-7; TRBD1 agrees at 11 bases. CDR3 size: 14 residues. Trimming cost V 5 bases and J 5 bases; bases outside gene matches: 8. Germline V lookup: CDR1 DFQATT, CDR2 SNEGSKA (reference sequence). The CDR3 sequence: CSAGQGARTHEQYF. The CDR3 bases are TGCAGTGCTGGACAGGGGGCACGGACCCACGAGCAGTACTTC.

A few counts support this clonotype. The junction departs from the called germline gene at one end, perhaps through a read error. This CDR3 reads CSVEGTGGEQYF. The CDR3 DNA reads TGCAGCGTCGAAGGGACAGGGGGCGAGCAGTACTTC. The chain joins TRBV29-1 to TRBJ2-7; 11 nucleotides match TRBD1. The CDR3 sequence is 12 residues long. Germline CDR1 is SQVTM and CDR2 is ANQGSEA.

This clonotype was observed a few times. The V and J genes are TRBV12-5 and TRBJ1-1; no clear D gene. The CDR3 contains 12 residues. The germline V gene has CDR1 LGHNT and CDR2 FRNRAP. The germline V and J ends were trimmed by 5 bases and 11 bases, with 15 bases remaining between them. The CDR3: CASGLGRGDAFF. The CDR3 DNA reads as TGTGCTAGTGGTCTTGGACGGGGAGATGCTTTCTTT.

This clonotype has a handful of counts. CDR3 sequence reads: CASTERNTEAFF. CDR3 in DNA: TGTGCCAGCACCGAGAGGAACACTGAAGCTTTCTTT. The chain combines TRBV5-6 with TRBJ1-1; the D is unclear. V was shortened by 6 bases and J by 1 base, with 7 bases between the two germline ends. CDR1 and CDR2 from the germline V gene are SGHDT and YYEEEE. This CDR3 spans 12 amino acids.

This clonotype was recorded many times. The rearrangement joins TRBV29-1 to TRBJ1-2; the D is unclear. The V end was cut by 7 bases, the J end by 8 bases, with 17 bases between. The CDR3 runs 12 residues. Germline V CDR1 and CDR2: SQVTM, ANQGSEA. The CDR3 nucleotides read TGCAGCGCGGGCCCCCTGCGTAAGGGCTACACCTTC. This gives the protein CSAGPLRKGYTF.